This TCR beta chain was obtained from a study of cytomegalovirus exposure and HLA in healthy donors. Study-wide findings and caveats: It has been reported that TCR beta sequences accurately predicted the HLA-A and HLA-B alleles of most subjects.

The V end lost 5 bases, the J end lost 1 base, and 8 bases lay between the germline ends. The CDR3 is 13 residues long. CDR1 and CDR2 from the germline V gene are MNHNS and SASEGT. In the case of this clone: Its antigen is as yet unknown.

PCR employed 60 Vbeta and 13 Jbeta primers. Profiled with immunoSEQ multiplex PCR; TCRdb holds only in-frame clones, not every one. The profile covers more than 250,000 clones, with around nine tenths appearing a single time and approximately 2% taken by the ten largest. This clonotype was sampled from a young woman in good health and CMV-seronegative. This chain connects TRBV6-1 to TRBJ2-5, with D uncertain. Sequenced: PBMCs. In DNA form, the CDR3 reads TGTGCCAGCAGTCGCAGTACCCAAGAGACCCAGTACTTC. As protein: CASSRSTQETQYF.